Each of the 5 T cell receptor beta chains below was sequenced from the same sample in a study of blood T cell repertoires in COVID-19. TCRdb keeps only in-frame clones here, not all; method: immunoSEQ multiplex PCR. This sample has approximately 220,000 clones; approximately 84% occur once, and the top ten carry roughly 2.4%. Sequencing was done on a sample of peripheral blood. Receptors were obtained from a woman between 55 and 75 years old with acute or convalescent COVID-19.

The CDR3 region has the DNA TGTGCCAGCAGACCCGGGGGGGCGCAGCCCCAGCATTTT. Its translation: CASRPGGAQPQHF. The chain joins TRBV27 to TRBJ1-5; TRBD1 might be the D (6 bases). This CDR3 has 13 amino acids. The ends were cut back, 6 bases at V and 7 bases at J, with 13 bases in the middle. The V gene's germline CDR1 is MNHEY and CDR2 SMNVEV (reference sequence).

The chain recombines TRBV6-5 with TRBJ1-1; possible D gene TRBD1, 6 bases. V was cut by 6 bases and J by 1 base, with 15 bases left in between. The CDR3 sequence is 15 residues long. CDR1 MNHEY and CDR2 SVGAGI come from the germline V gene. CDR3: CASRSDRTGNTEAFF. CDR3 sequence (DNA): TGTGCCAGCAGATCCGACAGGACGGGGAACACTGAAGCTTTCTTT.

The chain employs TRBV2 and TRBJ1-4; a weak D match, TRBD1 (5 bases). CDR1 is SNHLY and CDR2 is FYNNEI in the germline V gene. V lost 2 bases and J lost 7, with 11 bases in between. This CDR3 comprises 14 residues. The CDR3 sequence: CASSEFQGIEKLFF. CDR3 DNA sequence: TGTGCCAGCAGTGAATTCCAGGGAATTGAAAAACTGTTTTTT.

The chain combines TRBV5-4 with TRBJ2-5, with D possibly matching TRBD2 (6 bases). The CDR3 loop spans 17 amino acids. Per the germline V gene, CDR1 is SGHNT and CDR2 is YYREEE (reference sequence). Trimming removed 0 bases at V and 5 bases at J, with 20 bases between. The DNA for the CDR3 is TGTGCCAGCAGCTTGGTAAGTCCGGCGGGGAGTGGGGAGACCCAGTACTTC. It yields the protein CASSLVSPAGSGETQYF.

The V call is TRBV20-1, the J call TRBJ2-5, with 10 bases fitting TRBD2. The CDR3 consists of 11 residues. CDR1 is DFQATT and CDR2 is SNEGSKA in the germline V gene (reference sequence). Here the CDR3 DNA reads TGCAGCGGGACTAGCGAAGAGACCCAGTACTTC. It specifies CSGTSEETQYF.